Following are 26 T cell receptor beta chains from one sample sequenced in a study of blood T cells in healthy people across ages. Through a sample-barcoded 5' primer and a J-beta primer mix, a second PCR was run for about 6 to 11 cycles. In TCRdb, the 5' RACE reads were re-called with MiXCR into one record per CDR3 protein. The sample comprises 950,000 to 1,200,000 distinct CDR3 sequences, more than 30% of which are singletons, and about an eighth rests with the top ten. Source material: blood. The source is a man aged 18 to 30 in good health.

This clonotype appeared a few times. The rearrangement joins TRBV20-1 to TRBJ1-2, with a possible D match to TRBD1 (6 bases). V was trimmed by 2 bases and J by 4 bases, leaving 20 bases between them. The germline CDR1 and CDR2 sequences are DFQATT and SNEGSKA (reference sequence). This CDR3 spans 16 amino acids. The CDR3 DNA reads TGCAGTGCTAGACTTACCTCCGGACAGACCTCCTATGGCTACACCTTC. Translating gives CSARLTSGQTSYGYTF.

This clonotype was seen repeatedly, ten times or more. The chain uses TRBV20-1 and TRBJ1-2, with 8 nucleotides matching TRBD1. The CDR3 is 13 residues long. The trim removed 3 bases at V and 6 bases at J, leaving 6 bases unmatched. In germline, CDR1 is DFQATT, CDR2 SNEGSKA (reference sequence). CDR3 DNA: TGCAGTGCTAGCTCACAGGGGGGGAATGGCTACACCTTC. Translation gives CSASSQGGNGYTF.

This clonotype was picked up many times. This chain connects TRBV28 to TRBJ1-1; weak D call: TRBD1 (6 bases). V was trimmed by 5 bases and J by 1 base, leaving 11 bases between them. This CDR3 comprises 14 residues. CDR1 and CDR2 from the germline V gene are MDHEN and SYDVKM. The CDR3, as DNA: TGTGCCAGCAGTACCCGGGACAAGAACACTGAAGCTTTCTTT. It is translated as CASSTRDKNTEAFF.

The genes are TRBV7-9 and TRBJ1-4; 7 positions match TRBD1. Looked up from germline, CDR1 is SEHNR and CDR2 is FQNEAQ (reference sequence). Trimming removed 10 bases from V and 4 bases from J; junction bases left unmatched: 12. The CDR3 runs to 15 residues. Written as DNA, the CDR3 is TGTGCCATCCGGGGGAAGACAGGGCGTAATGAAAAACTGTTTTTT. Translating gives CAIRGKTGRNEKLFF.

This clonotype has only a few counts. The rearrangement uses TRBV3-1 and TRBJ2-3; unclear D gene. The CDR3 extends over 14 amino acids. V dropped 0 bases and J dropped 2 bases, with 6 bases sitting between them. Germline V gene data show CDR1 as LGHDT and CDR2 as YNNKEL (reference sequence). CDR3 in DNA: TGTGCCAGCAGCCAAGATCAGGACACAGATACGCAGTATTTT. Its protein product is CASSQDQDTDTQYF.

This clonotype was counted between two and nine times. The chain uses TRBV7-9 and TRBJ1-1; D is uncertain. The CDR3 has 14 amino acids. Per the germline V gene, CDR1 is SEHNR and CDR2 is FQNEAQ (reference sequence). Trimming stripped 0 bases from V and 1 base from J, with 6 bases between. The CDR3 region is CASSLAFGNTEAFF. The DNA of the CDR3 is TGTGCCAGCAGCTTAGCCTTCGGGAACACTGAAGCTTTCTTT.

This clonotype appeared a few times. One junction end does not reproduce the germline sequence, and a read error may be involved. V usage is TRBV7-8 and J usage is TRBJ2-1; a possible D gene is TRBD2 (5 bases). Germline CDR1 SGHVS, CDR2 FQNEAQ. This CDR3 is built from 13 residues. The DNA of the CDR3 is TGTGCCAGCAGCGTAGCGAGTGGCAATGAGCAGTTCTTC. It yields the protein CASSVASGNEQFF.

The rearrangement links TRBV6-5 to TRBJ1-4; 8 bases fit TRBD1. V lost 10 bases and J lost 7; bases outside the gene matches: 11. This CDR3 has 14 amino acids. Germline lookup yields CDR1 MNHEY and CDR2 SVGAGI. CDR3 DNA sequence: TGTGCCACCGGACAGGGCGAGTTCAGTGAAAAACTGTTTTTT. Protein: CATGQGEFSEKLFF.

The chain recombines TRBV20-1 with TRBJ2-3, with 10 bases aligning to TRBD1. The CDR3 totals 14 residues. The germline gives CDR1 DFQATT, CDR2 SNEGSKA (reference sequence). With V trimmed by 6 bases and J by 2 bases, 5 bases remained unmatched. The DNA of the CDR3 is TGCAGTGCCTCCGGGACAGGGGACACAGATACGCAGTATTTT. It yields the protein CSASGTGDTDTQYF.

The V gene is TRBV20-1, the J gene TRBJ2-2; TRBD2 agrees at 11 bases. The germline gives CDR1 DFQATT, CDR2 SNEGSKA (reference sequence). Unmatched junction bases numbered 2, after V lost 2 bases and J lost 6 bases. The CDR3 is 14 amino acids. The CDR3 protein is CSARPGLAAGELFF. The CDR3 region has the DNA TGCAGTGCTAGACCGGGACTAGCGGCCGGGGAGCTGTTTTTT.

V is TRBV5-1 and J is TRBJ1-2; 8 bases agree with TRBD1. V gave up 2 bases and J gave up 2 bases; unmatched junction bases: 5. Germline CDR1 is SGHRS and CDR2 is YFSETQ. CDR3 size: 15 residues. For the CDR3, the DNA is TGCGCCAGCAGCTTAACGACAGGGGCGAACTATGGCTACACCTTC. This translates into CASSLTTGANYGYTF.

The chain links TRBV24-1 to TRBJ1-2; no definite D call. V was pared by 3 bases and J by 2 bases, with 0 bases between. Germline V lookup: CDR1 KGHDR, CDR2 SFDVKD. The CDR3 loop spans 11 amino acids. CDR3 in DNA: TGTGCCACCAGTGATAACTATGGCTACACCTTC. This codes for CATSDNYGYTF.

V gene TRBV9 combines with J gene TRBJ1-2; TRBD1 matches at 8 bases. Trimming took 4 bases from V and 6 from J; bases not matched to a gene: 8. Germline CDR1 reads SGDLS; CDR2 reads YYNGEE. The CDR3 is made up of 14 amino acids. The CDR3 coding sequence is TGTGCCAGCAGCCCTGGACAGGGACTACATGGCTACACCTTC. Translating it yields CASSPGQGLHGYTF.

The chain carries TRBV20-1 and TRBJ2-2; weak D call: TRBD2 (6 bases). Trimming removed 6 bases at V and 6 bases at J, with 17 bases between. CDR3 size: 14 residues. CDR1 DFQATT and CDR2 SNEGSKA come from the germline V gene (reference sequence). The CDR3 coding sequence is TGCAGTGCCCAAGCCGTGGGGGGAGCCGGGGAGCTGTTTTTT. As protein: CSAQAVGGAGELFF.

This clonotype was detected a few times. The V gene is TRBV10-3, the J gene TRBJ1-4; D may be TRBD1 (6 bases). Germline loops: CDR1 ENHRY, CDR2 SYGVKD. Trimming shortened V by 6 bases and J by 7 bases, and 15 bases separated the two germline ends. CDR3 length equals 14 residues. The CDR3 spells CAIRDRNSSEKLFF. CDR3 DNA sequence: TGTGCCATCAGAGACAGGAACTCGAGTGAAAAACTGTTTTTT.

This clonotype appeared many times. The CDR3 spells CATSLGQAQSWGYTF. CDR3 coding DNA: TGTGCCACCTCGTTGGGACAGGCCCAGTCTTGGGGCTACACCTTC. This sequence joins TRBV12-3 or TRBV12-4 and TRBJ1-2, with 8 nucleotides matching TRBD1. Trimming cost V 10 bases and J 8 bases; bases outside gene matches: 18. This CDR3 has 15 residues.

The chain combines TRBV6-2 or TRBV6-3 with TRBJ1-6; D is unclear. The CDR3 spans 13 residues. The V gene's germline CDR1 is MNHEY and CDR2 SVGEGT. The germline V and J ends were trimmed by 0 bases and 5 bases, with 2 bases remaining between them. CDR3 sequence (DNA): TGTGCCAGCAGTTACTCGGATAATTCACCCCTCCACTTT. Its translation is CASSYSDNSPLHF.

The rearrangement uses TRBV4-3 and TRBJ2-2, with D unresolved. Between the trimmed V and J ends, which lost 0 bases and 6 bases, there was a span of 8 bases. Germline CDR1 LGHNA, CDR2 YSLEER. The CDR3 contains 14 residues. CDR3 sequence reads: CASSQDLLAGELFF. For the CDR3, the DNA is TGCGCCAGCAGCCAAGATCTACTGGCCGGGGAGCTGTTTTTT.

The chain links TRBV10-3 to TRBJ2-2; D is uncertain. The germline gives CDR1 ENHRY, CDR2 SYGVKD. V lost 4 bases and J 1 base, leaving 10 bases between the germline ends. This CDR3 has 15 amino acids. CDR3 coding DNA: TGTGCCATCAGTGCCCCCCCAGGGAACACCGGGGAGCTGTTTTTT. Translated: CAISAPPGNTGELFF.

The sample holds a few counts of this clonotype. The chain employs TRBV6-2 or TRBV6-3 and TRBJ2-7, with D maybe TRBD1 (5 bases). The CDR3 has 15 amino acids. The V end lost 3 bases, the J end lost 1 base, and 13 bases lay between the germline ends. The germline gives CDR1 MNHEY, CDR2 SVGEGT. The CDR3 DNA is TGTGCCAGCAGTTATGAGGCGGACATATCCTACGAGCAGTACTTC. Translated: CASSYEADISYEQYF.

The gene calls are TRBV7-3 and TRBJ1-1; D perhaps matches TRBD1 (5 bases). Trimming stripped 4 bases from V and 6 bases from J, with 9 bases between. The CDR3 sequence is 12 residues long. Germline CDR1 is SGHTA and CDR2 is FQGTGA. CDR3: CASSSGSPEAFF. In DNA, the CDR3 is TGTGCCAGCAGCTCAGGGTCCCCTGAAGCTTTCTTT.

There are a few counts of this clonotype. CDR3 nucleotide sequence: TGTGCCAGCAGCCTACGACAGGGGGTGGCTGAAGCTTTCTTT. It is translated as CASSLRQGVAEAFF. The V call is TRBV9, the J call TRBJ1-1; 9 bases line up with TRBD1. The germline V gene has CDR1 SGDLS and CDR2 YYNGEE. Germline trimming cut 4 bases from V and 6 bases from J; bases unmatched to any gene: 7. The CDR3 length is 14 residues.

This clonotype was observed a handful of times. This rearrangement joins TRBV5-1 to TRBJ2-1; D is uncertain. V dropped 0 bases and J dropped 4 bases, with 8 bases sitting between them. This CDR3 is built from 14 residues. Germline CDR1 SGHRS, CDR2 YFSETQ. Written as DNA, the CDR3 is TGCGCCAGCAGCTTGGACCAGGTATACAATGAGCAGTTCTTC. This encodes CASSLDQVYNEQFF.

This clonotype has a handful of counts. V usage is TRBV4-3 and J usage is TRBJ1-4, with D maybe TRBD1 (5 bases). The CDR3 consists of 15 residues. Germline-derived CDR1 and CDR2 are LGHNA and YSLEER. Trimming shortened V by 4 bases and J by 7 bases, and 16 bases separated the two germline ends. This CDR3 is CASSPGGTYSEKLFF. The CDR3 DNA reads TGCGCCAGCAGCCCGGGGGGTACTTATAGTGAAAAACTGTTTTTT.

With regard to this clonotype: An end of the junction does not agree with germline; a read error may underlie this. V is TRBV10-3 and J is TRBJ1-1; D is ambiguous. Germline lookup yields CDR1 ENHRY and CDR2 SYGVKD. The CDR3 runs 16 residues. This CDR3 is CAIRKELGITSSEVFF. The CDR3 nucleotides are TGTGCCATCAGGAAGGAACTGGGCATCACGTCTTCTGAAGTTTTCTTT.

As to this clonotype: A much larger clone sits a single nucleotide away, making a read error possible. The chain joins TRBV29-1 to TRBJ2-3; no firm D call. Germline assignment: CDR1 SQVTM and CDR2 ANQGSEA. The CDR3 has 13 amino acids. Trimming removed 5 bases from V and 2 bases from J, with 11 bases in between. CDR3 in amino acids: CSVLSRPTDTQYF. CDR3 in DNA: TGCAGCGTTCTGAGCAGACCCACAGATACGCAGTATTTT.